This T cell receptor beta chain was observed in a study of cytomegalovirus exposure and HLA in healthy donors. Study-level information: A previous analysis identified 95 million to 130 million unique TCR beta sequences derived from some 200 million T cells. Study outcomes and limitations: Because they were indistinguishable, some V segments, including TRBV6-2 and TRBV6-3, were excluded. It was shown in a later analysis that HLA-associated TCR beta chains were more clonally expanded than other, equally common chains. As confirmed in vitro, a few CMV-associated chains were specific for CMV antigens.

Primers included in the PCR were 60 Vbeta and 13 Jbeta primers. The assay was immunoSEQ multiplex PCR, and TCRdb's table has in-frame clones only and misses some. Among 110,000 or so clones listed, approximately 80% were seen once. V was trimmed by 0 bases and J by 3 bases, leaving 12 bases between them. CDR3 length equals 15 residues. Germline CDR1 SGHKS, CDR2 YYEKEE (reference sequence). Note on this clone: The antigen is not known.

The source is a man aged 50-60 years in good health and CMV-seropositive. Sequencing input: PBMCs. The rearrangement joins TRBV5-5 to TRBJ1-1; TRBD1 is a possible D gene (5 bases). Written as DNA, the CDR3 is TGTGCCAGCAGCTTGGAACCAGGGAGGTACACTGAAGCTTTCTTT. Translating gives CASSLEPGRYTEAFF.